This is a list of T cell receptor beta chains from one sample in a study of blood T cell repertoires in COVID-19. Assay: immunoSEQ multiplex PCR; the TCRdb copy retains only in-frame clones and omits some. This sample has about 82,000 clones; more than 75% occur once, and the top ten carry almost 7%. The source material was peripheral blood. These receptors all stem from a man over 45 with active or convalescent COVID-19. CDR3s include the opening cysteine and the closing phenylalanine or tryptophan. A D gene is named only where the DNA matches it firmly. Part of the rows lack a size; the others show once, few, many or a class for expanded clones.

clone_size	v_call	j_call	d_call	cdr3_nt	cdr3_aa
few	TRBV24-1	TRBJ2-1	TRBD2	TGTGCCACCAGTGATTTGTCCTCTAGCGGGGGGAAGAATGAGCAGTTCTTC	CATSDLSSSGGKNEQFF
-	TRBV6-6	TRBJ1-5	TRBD1	TGTGCCAGCAGCCGCGACAGGGACAATCAGCCCCAGCATTTT	CASSRDRDNQPQHF
-	TRBV5-4	TRBJ2-3	TRBD1	TGTGCCAGCAGCTTAACGGGACAGGGGTCAGATACGCAGTATTTT	CASSLTGQGSDTQYF
-	TRBV23-1	TRBJ2-1	TRBD1	TGCGCCAGCAGTCAGGACAGGGATGACAATGAGCAGTTCTTC	CASSQDRDDNEQFF
-	TRBV30	TRBJ2-5	-	TGTGCCTGGAGTGGCGGCCGTCAAGAGACCCAGTACTTC	CAWSGGRQETQYF
once	TRBV19	TRBJ1-1	TRBD1	TGTGCCAGTAGTACGGACAGGGGAACTGAAGCTTTCTTT	CASSTDRGTEAFF
-	TRBV12-3/TRBV12-4	TRBJ2-2	-	TGTGCCAGCAGAGGACTAAACACCGGGGAGCTGTTTTTT	CASRGLNTGELFF
-	TRBV5-5	TRBJ1-4	-	TGTGCCAGCGGTCGGTCCGGGTTTAATGAAAAACTGTTTTTT	CASGRSGFNEKLFF
-	TRBV24-1	TRBJ2-1	TRBD2	TGTGCCACCAGTGACCGCCTCACTAGCGGCGGGTACAATGAGCAGTTCTTC	CATSDRLTSGGYNEQFF
-	TRBV4-1	TRBJ2-5	TRBD1	TGCGCCAGCAGCTCACGCGGGACAGGGGGCGAAACCCAGTACTTC	CASSSRGTGGETQYF
-	TRBV4-3	TRBJ2-2	-	TGCGCCAGCAGCCAAGATAGGGGCCCCGGGGAGCTGTTTTTT	CASSQDRGPGELFF
few	TRBV5-1	TRBJ2-7	TRBD1	TGCGCCAGCAGGGACAGGGGTACGGAGTACGAGCAGTACTTC	CASRDRGTEYEQYF
-	TRBV28	TRBJ2-5	TRBD2	TGTGCCAGCAGTTCCGCTAGCGGGGTGCCCCAAGAGACCCAGTACTTC	CASSSASGVPQETQYF
-	TRBV15	TRBJ2-1	-	TGTGCCACCAGCAGATTTGGCTCTTACAATGAGCAGTTCTTC	CATSRFGSYNEQFF
-	TRBV27	TRBJ2-7	TRBD1	TGTGCCAGCAGTTTTCGGACAGGGCACGAGCAGTACTTC	CASSFRTGHEQYF
-	TRBV12-3/TRBV12-4	TRBJ1-5	-	TGTGCCAGCAGTCTGACAGTTCAGCCCCAGCATTTT	CASSLTVQPQHF
-	TRBV15	TRBJ2-5	TRBD1	TGTGCCACCAGCAGGACCAAGACAGGGGAAGAGACCCAGTACTTC	CATSRTKTGEETQYF
-	TRBV10-1	TRBJ2-5	TRBD1	TGCGCCAGCAGTGAGAACAGGGGAATAGGGGAGACCCAGTACTTC	CASSENRGIGETQYF
-	TRBV27	TRBJ2-3	-	TGTGCCAGCAGTTTATTTAAAGGGGGAGATACGCAGTATTTT	CASSLFKGGDTQYF
-	TRBV5-1	TRBJ1-4	TRBD1	TGCGCCAGCACCCCGACAGGGGGGAGTGAAAAACTGTTTTTT	CASTPTGGSEKLFF
-	TRBV6-2/TRBV6-3	TRBJ1-5	TRBD1	TGTGCCAGCAGTCCAGCCGAGGGGGCCTATCAGCCCCAGCATTTT	CASSPAEGAYQPQHF
-	TRBV3-1/TRBV3-2	TRBJ2-7	-	TGTGCCAGCACCGCTCTAGGTGAGCAGTACTTC	CASTALGEQYF
-	TRBV10-3	TRBJ1-2	-	TGTGCCATCAAGAGAAACTATGGCTACACCTTC	CAIKRNYGYTF
once	TRBV18	TRBJ1-3	TRBD1	TGTGCCAGCTCACCCGGGACAGGGGCTGGAAACACCATATATTTT	CASSPGTGAGNTIYF
-	TRBV10-3	TRBJ2-1	-	TGTGCCATCAGGAAGGGGACGGGAGAATACAATGAGCAGTTCTTC	CAIRKGTGEYNEQFF
few	TRBV14	TRBJ2-5	-	TGTGCCAGCAGTCAATCCCCTCGAGGGACCCAGTACTTC	CASSQSPRGTQYF
-	TRBV19	TRBJ2-2	-	TGTGCCAGTAGTATCGGGACACTTCACACCGGGGAGCTGTTTTTT	CASSIGTLHTGELFF
-	TRBV4-1	TRBJ1-1	TRBD1	TGCGCCAGCAGCCTAATTCAAGCTATCCAGGGGGTAAGCACTGAAGCTTTCTTT	CASSLIQAIQGVSTEAFF
-	TRBV7-2	TRBJ2-7	-	TGTGCCAGCAGCTTGAGTAGTTTAAGTTACGAGCAGTACTTC	CASSLSSLSYEQYF
few	TRBV10-3	TRBJ2-1	-	TGTGCCATCAGCCCTCCGGGACTGGTCACCTCCAATGAGCAGTTCTTC	CAISPPGLVTSNEQFF
-	TRBV7-9	TRBJ2-7	-	TGTGCCAGCAGCCCCACGGGACAAGGGTGGGGCGAGCAGTACTTC	CASSPTGQGWGEQYF
-	TRBV6-2/TRBV6-3	TRBJ2-5	-	TGTGCCAGCAGTGTTTCAACCTTCAGGGTCGTAGAGACCCAGTACTTC	CASSVSTFRVVETQYF
once	TRBV5-1	TRBJ1-4	TRBD1	TGCGCCAGCAGCTTAACAGGGGGCTCGGGGGAAAAACTGTTTTTT	CASSLTGGSGEKLFF
-	TRBV6-1	TRBJ1-6	-	TGTGCCAGCAGTGATAACAAAAATAATTCACCCCTCCACTTT	CASSDNKNNSPLHF
-	TRBV18	TRBJ1-4	-	TGTGCCAGCTCACCTCCAGGGTCCAGTGAAAGACTGTTTTTT	CASSPPGSSERLFF
-	TRBV3-1/TRBV3-2	TRBJ2-6	TRBD1	TGTGCCAGCAGCCGGTGGACAGGGGGCGGATCTGGGGCCAACGTCCTGACTTTC	CASSRWTGGGSGANVLTF
few	TRBV7-2	TRBJ2-3	TRBD2	TGTGCCAGCAGCTTCTTAGCGGGGGGCGGGAATACGCAGTATTTT	CASSFLAGGGNTQYF
-	TRBV28	TRBJ1-5	-	TGTGCCAGCAGTTTGGGCAGGCAGAATCAGCCCCAGCATTTT	CASSLGRQNQPQHF
once	TRBV19	TRBJ1-3	-	TGTGCCAGTAGTATCTTAGTGCGGACTGGAAACACCATATATTTT	CASSILVRTGNTIYF
-	TRBV27	TRBJ2-7	TRBD1	TGTGCCAGCAGCCGGGGACAGGGCTTTTACGAGCAGTACTTC	CASSRGQGFYEQYF
-	TRBV5-1	TRBJ2-3	-	TGCGCCAGCAGGTTAGGGGTGGGCACAGATACGCAGTATTTT	CASRLGVGTDTQYF